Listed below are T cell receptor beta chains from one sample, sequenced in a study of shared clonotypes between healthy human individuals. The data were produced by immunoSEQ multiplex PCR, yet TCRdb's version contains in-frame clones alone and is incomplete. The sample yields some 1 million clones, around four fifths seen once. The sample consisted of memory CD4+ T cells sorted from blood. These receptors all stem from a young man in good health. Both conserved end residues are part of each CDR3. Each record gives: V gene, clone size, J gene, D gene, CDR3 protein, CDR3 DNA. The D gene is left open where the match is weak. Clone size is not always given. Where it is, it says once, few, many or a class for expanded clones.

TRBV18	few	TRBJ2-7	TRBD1	CASSPTGTGAYEQYF	TGTGCCAGCTCACCCACCGGGACAGGCGCCTACGAGCAGTACTTC
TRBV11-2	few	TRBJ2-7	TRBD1	CASSSDRGLYEQYF	TGTGCCAGCAGCTCAGACAGGGGGCTATACGAGCAGTACTTC
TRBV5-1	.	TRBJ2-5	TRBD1	CASSRGQGGETQYF	TGCGCCAGCAGCAGGGGACAGGGGGGAGAGACCCAGTACTTC
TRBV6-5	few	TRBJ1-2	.	CASTPDGNYGYTF	TGTGCCAGCACTCCAGACGGTAACTATGGCTACACCTTC
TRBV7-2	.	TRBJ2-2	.	CASSLVAGINTGELFF	TGTGCCAGCAGCTTAGTGGCAGGGATAAACACCGGGGAGCTGTTTTTT
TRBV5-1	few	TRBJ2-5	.	CASQDSPEETQYF	TGCGCCAGCCAAGACAGTCCCGAGGAGACCCAGTACTTC
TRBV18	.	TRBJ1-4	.	CASSPPLGLANEKLFF	TGTGCCAGCTCACCACCGCTGGGGCTGGCTAATGAAAAACTGTTTTTT
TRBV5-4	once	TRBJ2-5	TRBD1	CASSEGQGGAETQYF	TGTGCCAGCAGCGAGGGACAGGGTGGCGCGGAGACCCAGTACTTC
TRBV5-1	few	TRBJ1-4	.	CASSLVSMGTRGLIGEKLFF	TGCGCCAGCAGCTTGGTGTCGATGGGGACTAGGGGCCTAATCGGTGAAAAACTGTTTTTT
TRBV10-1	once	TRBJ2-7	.	CARGGRDLKGSYEQYF	TGCGCCAGGGGGGGCAGGGATCTAAAAGGGAGCTACGAGCAGTACTTC
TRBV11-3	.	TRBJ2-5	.	CASSHGRDSQETQYF	TGTGCCAGCAGTCACGGCCGGGACTCCCAAGAGACCCAGTACTTC
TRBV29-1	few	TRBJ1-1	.	CSAGTPNTEAFF	TGCAGCGCTGGGACCCCGAACACTGAAGCTTTCTTT
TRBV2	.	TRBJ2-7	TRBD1	CASRRGQGPYEQYF	TGTGCCAGCAGGCGGGGACAGGGGCCCTACGAGCAGTACTTC
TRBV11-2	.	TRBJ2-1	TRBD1	CASSPSTGVNEQFF	TGTGCCAGCAGCCCCTCGACAGGGGTCAATGAGCAGTTCTTC
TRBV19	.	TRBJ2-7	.	CASSIVSGSNYEQYF	TGTGCCAGTAGTATCGTGTCAGGATCCAACTACGAGCAGTACTTC
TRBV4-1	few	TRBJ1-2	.	CASSQGDYGYTF	TGCGCCAGCAGCCAAGGCGACTATGGCTACACCTTC
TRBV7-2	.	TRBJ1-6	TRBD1	CASSLLGQGNSPLHF	TGTGCCAGCAGCTTACTAGGACAGGGGAATTCACCCCTCCACTTT
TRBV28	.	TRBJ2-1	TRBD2	CASSSRGTSSNEQFF	TGTGCCAGCAGTTCTCGAGGGACTAGCTCGAATGAGCAGTTCTTC
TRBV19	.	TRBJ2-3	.	CASSHLAGGTDTQYF	TGTGCCAGTAGTCATTTGGCAGGGGGCACAGATACGCAGTATTTT
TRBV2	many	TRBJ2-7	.	CASSRDSTSKYF	TGTGCCAGCAGCCGGGATTCTACGAGCAAGTACTTC
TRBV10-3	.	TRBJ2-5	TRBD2	CAISEWTSGGGRQETQYF	TGTGCCATCAGTGAGTGGACTAGCGGGGGAGGCCGCCAAGAGACCCAGTACTTC
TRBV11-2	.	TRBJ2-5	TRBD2	CASSLVGLAGAETQYF	TGTGCCAGCAGCTTAGTAGGTCTAGCGGGAGCGGAGACCCAGTACTTC
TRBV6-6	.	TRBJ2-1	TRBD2	CASRKAGLAGVGEQFF	TGTGCCAGCAGGAAAGCCGGACTAGCGGGAGTAGGTGAGCAGTTCTTC
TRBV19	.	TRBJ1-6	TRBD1	CASGGDSLVHSPLHF	TGTGCCAGCGGGGGGGACAGCTTGGTACATTCACCCCTCCACTTT
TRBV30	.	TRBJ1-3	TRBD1	CAWKQGSSGNTIYF	TGTGCCTGGAAACAGGGGAGCTCTGGAAACACCATATATTTT
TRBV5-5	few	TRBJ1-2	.	CASSPEVTGTGRYTF	TGTGCCAGCAGCCCCGAAGTTACAGGCACTGGTCGCTACACCTTC
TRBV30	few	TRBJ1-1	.	CAWMRMSTEAFF	TGTGCCTGGATGAGAATGAGCACTGAAGCTTTCTTT
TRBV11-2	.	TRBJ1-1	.	CASSSSDRNTEAFF	TGTGCCAGCAGCTCTTCGGACAGGAACACTGAAGCTTTCTTT
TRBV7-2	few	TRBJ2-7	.	CASSLGTGEQYF	TGTGCCAGCAGCCTCGGGACGGGGGAGCAGTACTTC
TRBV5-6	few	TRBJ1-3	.	CASSDRTAGNTIYF	TGTGCCAGCAGCGACCGGACGGCCGGAAACACCATATATTTT
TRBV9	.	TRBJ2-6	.	CASSVHVDTSGANVLTF	TGTGCCAGCAGCGTCCACGTGGACACCTCTGGGGCCAACGTCCTGACTTTC
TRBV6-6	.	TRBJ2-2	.	CASRKAGTQNTGELFF	TGTGCCAGCAGAAAAGCCGGGACACAGAACACCGGGGAGCTGTTTTTT
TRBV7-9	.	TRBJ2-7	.	CASSAGQSREYF	TGTGCCAGCAGCGCCGGACAATCTCGGGAGTACTTC
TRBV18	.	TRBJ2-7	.	CASSGGGFLSGSYEQYF	TGTGCCAGCTCAGGTGGGGGATTTTTGTCTGGCTCCTACGAGCAGTACTTC
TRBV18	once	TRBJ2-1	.	CASSPGFDSPNPQGWYNEQFF	TGTGCCAGCTCACCAGGATTCGACTCACCTAACCCGCAGGGGTGGTACAATGAGCAGTTCTTC
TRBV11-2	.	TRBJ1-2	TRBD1	CASSLDRGDGYTF	TGTGCCAGCAGCTTAGACAGGGGGGATGGCTACACCTTC
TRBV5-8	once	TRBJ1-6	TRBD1	CASHRVTGAGNSPLHF	TGTGCCAGCCATAGAGTTACAGGGGCTGGTAATTCACCCCTCCACTTT
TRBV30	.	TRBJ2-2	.	CAWSVRSGGELFF	TGTGCCTGGAGTGTCCGGAGTGGCGGGGAGCTGTTTTTT
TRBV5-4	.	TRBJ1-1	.	CASSSRENTEAFF	TGTGCCAGCAGCTCGAGGGAGAACACTGAAGCTTTCTTT
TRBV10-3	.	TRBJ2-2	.	CAIGAFSTGELFF	TGTGCCATAGGCGCCTTCAGCACCGGGGAGCTGTTTTTT
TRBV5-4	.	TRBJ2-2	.	CASSFGVRAANTGELFF	TGTGCCAGCAGCTTTGGAGTGAGAGCGGCGAACACCGGGGAGCTGTTTTTT
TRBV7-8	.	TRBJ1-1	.	CASSPDGHLNTEAFF	TGTGCCAGCAGCCCGGACGGACACTTGAACACTGAAGCTTTCTTT
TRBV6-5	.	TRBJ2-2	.	CASSLQGLNTGELFF	TGTGCCAGCAGTCTCCAGGGGCTGAACACCGGGGAGCTGTTTTTT
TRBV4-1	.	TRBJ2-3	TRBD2	CASSQGLAGAQGQYF	TGCGCCAGCAGCCAAGGACTAGCGGGGGCCCAGGGGCAGTATTTT
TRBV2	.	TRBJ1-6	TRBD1	CASSTGTVNSPLHF	TGTGCCAGCAGTACCGGGACAGTAAATTCACCCCTCCACTTT
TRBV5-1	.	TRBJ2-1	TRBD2	CASSPASGSSYNEQFF	TGCGCCAGCAGCCCCGCTAGCGGGAGCTCCTACAATGAGCAGTTCTTC
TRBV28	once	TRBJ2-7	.	CVSSSGQYEQYF	TGTGTCAGCAGTTCCGGACAGTACGAGCAGTACTTC
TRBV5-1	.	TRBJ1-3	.	CASSLDQGENTIYF	TGCGCCAGCAGCCTAGATCAGGGCGAAAACACCATATATTTT
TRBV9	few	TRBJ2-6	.	CASSVSSGANVLTF	TGTGCCAGCAGCGTATCCTCTGGGGCCAACGTCCTGACTTTC